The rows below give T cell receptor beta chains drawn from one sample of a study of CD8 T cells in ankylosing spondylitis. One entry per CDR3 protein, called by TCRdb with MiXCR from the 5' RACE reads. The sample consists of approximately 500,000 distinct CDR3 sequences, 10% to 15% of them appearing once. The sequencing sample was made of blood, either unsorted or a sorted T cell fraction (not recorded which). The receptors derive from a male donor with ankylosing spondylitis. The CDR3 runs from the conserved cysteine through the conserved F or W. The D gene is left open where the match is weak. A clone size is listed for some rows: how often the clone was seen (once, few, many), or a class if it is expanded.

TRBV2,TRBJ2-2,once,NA,CASSEVRVTGELFF,TGTGCCAGCAGTGAAGTTAGGGTCACCGGGGAGCTGTTTTTT
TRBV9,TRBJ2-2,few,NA,CASSSPRHTGELFF,TGTGCCAGCAGCTCACCCCGGCACACCGGGGAGCTGTTTTTT
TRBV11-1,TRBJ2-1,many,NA,CASSEPTSWVMHSYNEQFF,TGTGCCAGCAGCGAACCGACTAGTTGGGTTATGCACTCCTACAATGAGCAGTTCTTC
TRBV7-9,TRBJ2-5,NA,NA,CASSLKGGTGETQYF,TGTGCCAGCAGCTTAAAGGGGGGCACGGGAGAGACCCAGTACTTC
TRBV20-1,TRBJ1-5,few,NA,CSAYTGQTLNQPQHF,TGCAGTGCTTATACGGGACAAACACTCAATCAGCCCCAGCATTTT
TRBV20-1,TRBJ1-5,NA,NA,CSASSGGYNQPQHF,TGCAGTGCCTCCAGTGGGGGTTACAATCAGCCCCAGCATTTT
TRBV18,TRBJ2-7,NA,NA,CASSLAGTSNYEQYF,TGTGCCAGCTCACTCGCCGGGACTTCCAATTACGAGCAGTACTTC
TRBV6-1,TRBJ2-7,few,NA,CASSEADLYEQYF,TGTGCCAGCAGTGAAGCGGACCTCTACGAGCAGTACTTC
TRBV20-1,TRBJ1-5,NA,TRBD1,CSASGQVGNQPQHF,TGCAGTGCTAGCGGACAGGTCGGCAATCAGCCCCAGCATTTT
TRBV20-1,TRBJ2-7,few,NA,CSAREGESSYEQYF,TGCAGTGCTAGAGAAGGGGAAAGCTCCTACGAGCAGTACTTC
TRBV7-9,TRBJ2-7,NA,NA,CASSSTGHEQYF,TGTGCCAGCAGCTCTACAGGTCACGAGCAGTACTTC
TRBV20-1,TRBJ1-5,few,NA,CSARGGQGGQPQHF,TGCAGTGCTAGAGGGGGGCAAGGGGGGCAGCCCCAGCATTTT
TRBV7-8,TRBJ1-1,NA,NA,CASSQMGGIETEAFF,TGTGCCAGCAGCCAGATGGGGGGAATTGAGACTGAAGCTTTCTTT
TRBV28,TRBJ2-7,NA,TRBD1,CASSPDRGHIYEQYF,TGTGCCAGCAGTCCCGACAGGGGGCATATCTACGAGCAGTACTTC
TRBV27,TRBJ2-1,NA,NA,CASRLLGEEFF,TGTGCCAGCAGACTACTCGGGGAAGAGTTCTTC
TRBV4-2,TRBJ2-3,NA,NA,CASSQVPYTDTQYF,TGTGCCAGCAGCCAAGTTCCCTACACAGATACGCAGTATTTT
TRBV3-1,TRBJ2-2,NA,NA,CASSLRLGNTGELFF,TGTGCCAGCAGCCTCCGACTAGGGAACACCGGGGAGCTGTTTTTT
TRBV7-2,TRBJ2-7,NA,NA,CASSLAGGSLAYEQYF,TGTGCCAGCAGCTTAGCTGGCGGATCACTAGCATACGAGCAGTACTTC
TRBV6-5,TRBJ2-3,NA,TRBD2,CASSYLAGGSTDTQYF,TGTGCCAGCAGTTATCTAGCGGGAGGTAGCACAGATACGCAGTATTTT
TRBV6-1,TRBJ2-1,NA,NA,CASRRTHTMYNEQFF,TGTGCCAGCAGGAGGACCCACACTATGTACAATGAGCAGTTCTTC
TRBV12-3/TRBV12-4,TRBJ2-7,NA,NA,CASSFGTLSYEQYF,TGTGCCAGCAGTTTTGGGACTTTATCCTACGAGCAGTACTTC
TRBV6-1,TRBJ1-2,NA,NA,CASSEAWESYGYTF,TGTGCCAGCAGTGAAGCCTGGGAGTCCTATGGCTACACCTTC
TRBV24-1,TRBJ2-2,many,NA,CATSETGTTTGELFF,TGTGCCACCAGTGAGACCGGGACAACCACCGGGGAGCTGTTTTTT
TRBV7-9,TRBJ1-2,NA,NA,CASSSGPLYGYTF,TGTGCCAGCAGCTCGGGACCGCTCTATGGCTACACCTTC
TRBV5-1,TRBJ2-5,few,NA,CASSLLTPGEETQYF,TGCGCCAGCAGCTTGCTAACGCCAGGGGAAGAGACCCAGTACTTC
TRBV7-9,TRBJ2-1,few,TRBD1,CASSPWTGGSNEQFF,TGTGCCAGCAGCCCGTGGACAGGGGGTAGCAATGAGCAGTTCTTC
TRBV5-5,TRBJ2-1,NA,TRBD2,CASSLAAGVSYNEQFF,TGTGCCAGCAGCTTGGCCGCGGGAGTCTCCTACAATGAGCAGTTCTTC
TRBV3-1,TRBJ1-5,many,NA,CASSPLGNQPQHF,TGTGCCAGCAGCCCCCTTGGCAATCAGCCCCAGCATTTT
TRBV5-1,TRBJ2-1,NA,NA,CAKVAGLGYNEQFF,TGCGCTAAAGTGGCGGGACTGGGATACAATGAGCAGTTCTTC
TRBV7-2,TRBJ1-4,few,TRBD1,CASSSGTGFEKLFF,TGTGCCAGCAGCTCCGGGACAGGGTTTGAAAAACTGTTTTTT
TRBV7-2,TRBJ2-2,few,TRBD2,CASSEWAGEGTGELFF,TGTGCCAGCAGCGAGTGGGCGGGAGAGGGGACCGGGGAGCTGTTTTTT
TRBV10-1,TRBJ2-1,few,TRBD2,CASSESLAGINEQFF,TGCGCCAGCAGTGAGTCGTTAGCGGGCATCAATGAGCAGTTCTTC
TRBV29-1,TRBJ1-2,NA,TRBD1,CSVGTGTRNYGYTF,TGCAGCGTGGGGACAGGGACGAGGAACTATGGCTACACCTTC
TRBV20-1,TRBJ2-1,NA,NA,CSARTSWRSYNEQFF,TGCAGTGCTAGAACCTCTTGGCGGTCCTACAATGAGCAGTTCTTC
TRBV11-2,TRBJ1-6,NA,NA,CASSSWGRYNSPLHF,TGTGCCAGCAGCTCCTGGGGGAGGTATAATTCACCCCTCCACTTT
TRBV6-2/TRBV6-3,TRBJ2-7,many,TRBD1,CASRPASAGGREQYF,TGTGCCAGCAGGCCGGCTTCGGCAGGGGGCAGAGAGCAGTACTTC
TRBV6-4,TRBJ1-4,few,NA,CASRFSANEKLFF,TGTGCCAGCAGGTTTTCCGCTAATGAAAAACTGTTTTTT
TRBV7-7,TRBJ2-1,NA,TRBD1,CASSPRTGNTHNEQFF,TGTGCCAGCAGCCCACGGACAGGGAATACCCACAATGAGCAGTTCTTC
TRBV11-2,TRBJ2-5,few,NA,CASSSEIVGWETQYF,TGTGCCAGCAGCTCCGAGATAGTGGGATGGGAGACCCAGTACTTC
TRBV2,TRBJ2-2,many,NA,CASSESMSTGELFF,TGTGCCAGCAGTGAAAGTATGTCCACCGGGGAGCTGTTTTTT
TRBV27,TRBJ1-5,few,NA,CASSLSLPRDQPQHF,TGTGCCAGCAGTTTATCGTTACCGAGGGATCAGCCCCAGCATTTT
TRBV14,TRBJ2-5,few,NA,CASSQQRKETQYF,TGTGCCAGCAGCCAGCAAAGAAAAGAGACCCAGTACTTC
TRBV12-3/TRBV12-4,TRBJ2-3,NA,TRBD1,CASSFSQGVRTDTQYF,TGTGCCAGCAGTTTTTCACAGGGGGTACGCACAGATACGCAGTATTTT
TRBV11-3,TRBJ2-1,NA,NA,CASSPGSGRDNNEQFF,TGTGCCAGCAGCCCAGGATCCGGGAGAGATAACAATGAGCAGTTCTTC
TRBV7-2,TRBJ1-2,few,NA,CASSLVSRYGYTF,TGTGCCAGCAGCTTAGTTTCCCGCTATGGCTACACCTTC
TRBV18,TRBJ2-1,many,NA,CASSPFTSNEQFF,TGTGCCAGCTCCCCCTTCACCTCCAATGAGCAGTTCTTC
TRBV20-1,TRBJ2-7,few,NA,CSADEIGHNSYEQYF,TGCAGTGCTGACGAAATAGGACACAACTCCTACGAGCAGTACTTC
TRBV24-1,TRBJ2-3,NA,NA,CATSDPGTSHTQYF,TGTGCCACCAGTGACCCCGGGACTTCACATACGCAGTATTTT
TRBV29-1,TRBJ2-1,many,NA,CSVEDWALNEQFF,TGCAGCGTTGAAGATTGGGCACTCAATGAGCAGTTCTTC
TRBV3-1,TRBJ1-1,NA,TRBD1,CASNTLGTGGLNTEAFF,TGTGCCAGCAACACACTGGGGACAGGGGGCTTGAACACTGAAGCTTTCTTT
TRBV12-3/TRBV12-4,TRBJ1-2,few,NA,CASSSVYGYTF,TGTGCCAGCAGTTCGGTGTATGGCTACACCTTC
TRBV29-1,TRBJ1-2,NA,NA,CSGLQGYGYTF,TGCAGCGGTCTACAGGGTTATGGCTACACCTTC
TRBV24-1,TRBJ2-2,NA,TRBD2,CATSDLPGSGRAGTGELFF,TGTGCCACCAGTGATTTGCCGGGAAGCGGGAGGGCTGGCACCGGGGAGCTGTTTTTT
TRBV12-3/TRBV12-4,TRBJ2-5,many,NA,CASSLGVAETQYF,TGTGCCAGCAGTTTGGGAGTTGCAGAGACCCAGTACTTC